This is a list of T cell receptor beta chains from one sample in a study of blood T cell repertoires in COVID-19. The data were produced by immunoSEQ multiplex PCR, yet TCRdb's version contains in-frame clones alone and is incomplete. The data contain about 120,000 clones, 88% of them seen just once; the ten biggest clones take up 0.88%. The sample consisted of peripheral blood. The receptors were sampled from a woman aged 50 to 60 with active or convalescent COVID-19. Each CDR3 is given with its conserved first and last residue. The D gene is left open where the match is weak.

D	V	CDR3
.	TRBV28	CASSLTGFHEQYF
TRBD2	TRBV7-2	CASSLEALAEYEQYF
.	TRBV5-1	CASSPGSSYNEQFF
TRBD2	TRBV19	CASSMVAGDLRSYNEQFF
.	TRBV30	CAWSVLLDQPQHF
TRBD1	TRBV18	CASSPSPGTAGSGELFF
TRBD1	TRBV9	CASSVAGQGGHTGELFF
.	TRBV20-1	CSAGVLNEQFF
.	TRBV12-2	CASRLATGGLGNTIYF
.	TRBV5-1	CASSWTPSAESGELFF
TRBD2	TRBV10-3	CAISGPGLADVNTGELFF
TRBD1	TRBV7-9	CASSLVQGTGVYNSPLHF
TRBD1	TRBV28	CATRGWGTGAYNEQFF
.	TRBV7-3	CASSLMSGDGYTF
TRBD1	TRBV19	CASSTPSPGQRPYEQYF
TRBD1	TRBV2	CASTRDSNSYNSPLHF
TRBD1	TRBV2	CASSGWTGGQETQYF
TRBD1	TRBV30	CAWRLGQWDQPQHF
TRBD1	TRBV24-1	CATSEPKGGAWEDTQYF
.	TRBV28	CASSLIPGKVQETQYF
.	TRBV7-8	CASSLRTDNSPLHF
TRBD2	TRBV9	CASSVSPSGRGQETQYF
TRBD1	TRBV18	CASSPSTGGTEAFF
.	TRBV6-2/TRBV6-3	CASSYRGDTQYF
.	TRBV27	CASSIQGRLGTQYF
TRBD2	TRBV5-8	CASSLGGLAGADTQYF
.	TRBV7-9	CASLGSKNIQYF
TRBD2	TRBV2	CASRILAGGSTDTQYF
.	TRBV7-3	CASSLTGAAAYGYTF
.	TRBV6-6	CASEGTYGYTF
TRBD2	TRBV27	CASSLGGWYSGRIGGEQFF
.	TRBV28	CASSLSYRGAFF
.	TRBV7-3	CASSLGLGQGTDTQYF
TRBD1	TRBV7-2	CASSPLDRRTNYGYTF
.	TRBV18	CASSSAGGSGELFF
.	TRBV5-4	CASSLGGVGAHNEQFF
.	TRBV27	CASRRTARSDTEAFF
TRBD2	TRBV18	CASSPPGRGETQYF
.	TRBV11-3	CASSISGSYNEQFF
.	TRBV11-3	CASSLGLANNEQFF
.	TRBV19	CASSIVEPYNEQFF
TRBD2	TRBV15	CATSARTSGLSEQYF
TRBD1	TRBV13	CATSRYGQVANEQFF
TRBD1	TRBV28	CASETLSRQGASPLHF
TRBD2	TRBV28	CASSFMGAGTYEQYF
TRBD2	TRBV6-4	CASSRWTSGRDTGELFF
.	TRBV9	CASSVGGRGLGNEQFF
.	TRBV7-2	CASSLTVPSPVVF
.	TRBV14	CASSQDNRDTQYF
.	TRBV21-1	CASSNMGLSGQGHNSNQPQHF
TRBD2	TRBV20-1	CSASLAGSGTDTQYF
TRBD2	TRBV27	CASKTSSGTNTGELFF
.	TRBV11-2	CASSWGAIRITDTQYF
.	TRBV29-1	CSVATGYGYTF
.	TRBV7-9	CASSPLEDPTDTQYF
.	TRBV3-1/TRBV3-2	CASSQAPSEGGYTF
TRBD2	TRBV6-2/TRBV6-3	CASSWTSGDYNEQFF
.	TRBV28	CASSSPGTPPNTGELFF
TRBD2	TRBV18	CASSQGLGETQYF
.	TRBV3-1/TRBV3-2	CASSQVGDEQYF